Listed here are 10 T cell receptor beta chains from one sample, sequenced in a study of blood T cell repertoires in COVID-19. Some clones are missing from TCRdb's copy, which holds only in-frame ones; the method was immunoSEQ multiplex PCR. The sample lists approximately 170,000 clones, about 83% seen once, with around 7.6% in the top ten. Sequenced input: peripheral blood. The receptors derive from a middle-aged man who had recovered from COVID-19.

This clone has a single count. The CDR3 protein is CASSGTGDTEAFF. The CDR3, as DNA: TGTGCCAGCAGCGGAACAGGGGATACTGAAGCTTTCTTT. The J gene is TRBJ1-1, the V gene TRBV7-3; TRBD1 matches at 7 bases. The germline gives CDR1 SGHTA, CDR2 FQGTGA. This CDR3 region has 13 residues. V gave up 5 bases and J gave up 5 bases; unmatched junction bases: 5.

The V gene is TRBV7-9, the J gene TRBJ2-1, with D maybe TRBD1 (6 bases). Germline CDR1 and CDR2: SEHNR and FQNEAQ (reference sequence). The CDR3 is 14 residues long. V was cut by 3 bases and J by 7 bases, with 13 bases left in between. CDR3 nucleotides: TGTGCCAGCAGCTTGTCAGGGGTTGGGAATGAGCAGTTCTTC. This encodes CASSLSGVGNEQFF.

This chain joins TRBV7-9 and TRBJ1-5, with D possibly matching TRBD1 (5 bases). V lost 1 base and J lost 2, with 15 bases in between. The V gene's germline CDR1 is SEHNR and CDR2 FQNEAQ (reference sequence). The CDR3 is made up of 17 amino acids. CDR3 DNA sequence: TGTGCCAGCAGCTTAGTGTCGGACAAAGGGGGCAATCAGCCCCAGCATTTT. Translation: CASSLVSDKGGNQPQHF.

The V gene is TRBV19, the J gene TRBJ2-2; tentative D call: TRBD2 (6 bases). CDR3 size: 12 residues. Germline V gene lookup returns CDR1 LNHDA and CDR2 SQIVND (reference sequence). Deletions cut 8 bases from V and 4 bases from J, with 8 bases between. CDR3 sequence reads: CASLGLTGELFF. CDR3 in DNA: TGTGCCAGTTTGGGACTCACCGGGGAGCTGTTTTTT. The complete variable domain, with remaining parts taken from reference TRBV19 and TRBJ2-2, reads DGGITQSPKYLFRKEGQNVTLSCEQNLNHDAMYWYRQDPGQGLRLIYYSQIVNDFQKGDIAEGYSVSREKKESFPLTVTSAQKNPTAFYLCASLGLTGELFFGEGSRLTVL.

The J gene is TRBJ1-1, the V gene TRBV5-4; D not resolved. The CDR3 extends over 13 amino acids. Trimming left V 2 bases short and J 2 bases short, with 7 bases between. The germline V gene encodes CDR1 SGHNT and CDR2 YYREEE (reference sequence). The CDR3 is CASSLRTNTEAFF. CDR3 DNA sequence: TGTGCCAGCAGCTTAAGGACTAACACTGAAGCTTTCTTT.

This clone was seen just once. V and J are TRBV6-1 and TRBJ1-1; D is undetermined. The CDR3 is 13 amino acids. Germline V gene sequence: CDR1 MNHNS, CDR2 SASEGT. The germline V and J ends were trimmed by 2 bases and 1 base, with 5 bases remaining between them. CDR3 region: CASSESRNTEAFF. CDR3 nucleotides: TGTGCCAGCAGTGAATCTCGGAACACTGAAGCTTTCTTT.

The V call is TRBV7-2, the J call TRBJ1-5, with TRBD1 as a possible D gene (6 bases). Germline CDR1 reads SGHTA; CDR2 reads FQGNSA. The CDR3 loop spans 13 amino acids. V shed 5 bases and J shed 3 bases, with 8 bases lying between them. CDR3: CASSRQDNQPQHF. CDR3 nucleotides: TGTGCCAGCAGCCGACAGGACAATCAGCCCCAGCATTTT.

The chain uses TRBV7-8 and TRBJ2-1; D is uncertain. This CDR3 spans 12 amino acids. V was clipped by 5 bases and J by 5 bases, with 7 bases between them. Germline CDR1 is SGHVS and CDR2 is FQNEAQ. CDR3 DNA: TGTGCCAGCAGCCAATTAAACAATGAGCAGTTCTTC. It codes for CASSQLNNEQFF.

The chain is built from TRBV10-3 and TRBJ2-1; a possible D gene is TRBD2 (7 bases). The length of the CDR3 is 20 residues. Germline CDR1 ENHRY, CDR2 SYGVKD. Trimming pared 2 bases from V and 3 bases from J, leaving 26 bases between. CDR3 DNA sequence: TGTGCCATCAGTGAGAGGTGGGGAATAGGGGGGAGGGCTAACTACAATGAGCAGTTCTTC. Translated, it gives CAISERWGIGGRANYNEQFF.

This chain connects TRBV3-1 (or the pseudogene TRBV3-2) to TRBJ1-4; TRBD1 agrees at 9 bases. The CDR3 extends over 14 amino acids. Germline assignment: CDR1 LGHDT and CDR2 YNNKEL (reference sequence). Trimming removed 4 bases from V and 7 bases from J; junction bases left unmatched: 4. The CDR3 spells CASSPRDRAEKLFF. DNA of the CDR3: TGTGCCAGCAGCCCCCGGGACAGGGCTGAAAAACTGTTTTTT.